This TCR beta chain is drawn from a study of shared T cell receptors in the human thymus. The CDR3 is made up of 18 amino acids. The method was immunoSEQ multiplex PCR; TCRdb's version includes in-frame clones alone and lacks a portion of them. The sample has 630,000 or so clones; approximately 87% are singletons. The same sample was also studied in work on human thymus T cells. That report adds: All donors were healthy Finnish infants who were undergoing corrective surgery to treat congenital heart defects. Usage of V and J genes appeared biased in thymic and blood repertoires. Related research has reported that thymic repertoires overlap highly among unrelated individuals.

What was sequenced was thymocytes. This receptor was taken from a boy under three years old with a congenital heart defect. The chain is built from TRBV12-2 and TRBJ2-2; TRBD2 reflects the table's D call only, with no check against the DNA. TRBV12-2 is an annotated pseudogene. The CDR3 loop is CASRLALAGGPDTGELFF. The DNA of the CDR3 is TGTGCAAGTCGCTTAGCACTAGCGGGGGGGCCAGATACCGGGGAGCTGTTTTTT.